Reported below is one T cell receptor (beta chain). Its antigen target is currently unknown. No base quality information exists; no much larger clone differs at one position. The label giving this sample's time point can be read as: baseline before first vaccination. Vaccinee samples came from UK trials COV001 and COV002, including a single-blind randomized controlled phase 2/3 trial of AZD1222 (ChAdOx1 nCoV-19) in healthy adults. Trial participant PBMC samples were collected at day 0 and day 28 after the second dose for TCRbeta chain sequencing. The CDR3 has 17 amino acids, counting the end cysteine and phenylalanine. The sequence is cut down to CDR3 DNA, 51 bases in frame from base 1. Here V drops 1 base and J drops 4 bases, and the junction holds 13 bases not matched to any gene. The germline V gene (reference sequence) gives CDR1 as SEHNR and CDR2 as FQNEAQ. This sample was taken from a study of T cell responses to AZD1222 COVID-19 vaccine (dated by TCRdb to the early 2020s). Turning to the overall study: Because spike-specific TCR depth and breadth did not differ between the two schedules, AZD1222 recipients who got a second dose at roughly 4 weeks were pooled with those who got a second dose at roughly 12 weeks. A total of 233 trial participants underwent TCR sequencing, of whom around 210 had received two doses of AZD1222 and around 26 had received two doses of the MenACWY control vaccine. Enrollment into the trials was organized by age into subgroups of 18-55, 56-69 and 70-plus years, and those subgroups contained approximately 150, 30 and 60 TCR-sequenced participants, respectively.

What the work shows at the level of the full study, not this receptor alone: Conclusions about previously exposed vaccinees are limited because only six or seven AZD1222 recipients were SARS-CoV-2 seropositive at baseline. The 56-69-year group was small, and its depth increase did not reach significance, likely because of low power. Epitopes outside the regions mutated in the B.1.351 and B.1.1.7 variants were reportedly recognized by nearly half of the unique spike-specific TCRs. Most participants were white British and females outnumbered males, and the authors suggested that clonal diversity may have been underestimated. Because no samples from the day 14 peak response were available, repertoires could be characterized only after the peak T cell response. The whole spike protein was spanned by vaccine-associated CD4 TCRs, and dominant responses were seen in regions 160-218 and 743-854. After two AZD1222 doses, spike-specific TCR breadth and depth were significantly higher than at day 0 and than in MenACWY recipients.

The CDR3 regions of human TCRbeta chains were subjected to immunosequencing. The authors' pipeline ran thus. TCRs in the repertoires were compared against a reference library of SARS-CoV-2-specific TCRs that had been generated with the MIRA antigen-specificity platform. Breadth meant the fraction of unique TCRs that were SARS-CoV-2-associated, whereas depth meant the fraction of total T cells that were SARS-CoV-2-associated. Using the MIRA data, every spike-specific TCR was mapped to the spike region that the TCR reacted to and assigned to either a CD4 or a CD8 class. Log10-transformed breadth and depth values were compared by one-way ANOVA with Sidak's multiple comparisons tests. This immuneACCESS table, as held by TCRdb, lists in-frame sequences with V and J called but not all clones. Of the missing ones, under half trace to an unresolved V gene in checked studies; the others have no known cause. The V and J calls and clone size were taken over from that table, and D and trimming were inferred from the DNA. The sample has nearly 110,000 clones on record, around 90% of them singletons. The top ten clones comprise 3.5% to 4.5% of the sample.

This chain joins TRBV7-9 to TRBJ2-7; the junction holds 7 bases that match TRBD2. The sample in question was peripheral blood, obtained on day 0 of AZD1222 vaccination. This sequence was found in an adult in good health. The DNA sequence follows: TGTGCCAGCAGCTTAGGGGAGGGGCAGGGCCTCTTATACGAGCAGTACTTC. This is translated as CASSLGEGQGLLYEQYF.